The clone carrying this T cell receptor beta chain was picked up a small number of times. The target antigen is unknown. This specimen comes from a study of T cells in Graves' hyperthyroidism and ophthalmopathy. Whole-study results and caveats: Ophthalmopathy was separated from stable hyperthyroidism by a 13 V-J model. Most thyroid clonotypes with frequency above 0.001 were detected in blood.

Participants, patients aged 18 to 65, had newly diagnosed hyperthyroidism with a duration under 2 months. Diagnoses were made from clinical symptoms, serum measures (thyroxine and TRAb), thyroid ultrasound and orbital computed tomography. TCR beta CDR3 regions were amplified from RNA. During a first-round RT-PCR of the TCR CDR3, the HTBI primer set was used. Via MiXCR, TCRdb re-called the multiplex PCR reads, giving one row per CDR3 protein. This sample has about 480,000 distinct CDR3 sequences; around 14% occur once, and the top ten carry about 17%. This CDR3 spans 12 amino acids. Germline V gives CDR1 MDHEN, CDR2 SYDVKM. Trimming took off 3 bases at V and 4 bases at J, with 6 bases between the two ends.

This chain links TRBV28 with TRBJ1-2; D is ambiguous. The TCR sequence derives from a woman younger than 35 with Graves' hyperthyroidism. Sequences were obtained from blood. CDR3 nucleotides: TGTGCCAGCAGTTTGTATTTCTATGGCTACACCTTC. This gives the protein CASSLYFYGYTF.